This TCR beta chain comes out of a study of cytomegalovirus exposure and HLA in healthy donors. On the study more broadly: A prior analysis found 90 million to 120 million unique TCR beta sequences from 150 million to 200 million T cells.

Despite likely unrecorded immune exposures, the donors were nominally healthy at the time of sampling. Study results and limitations: CMV serostatus was the only immune exposure information that was available. A later analysis linked a missense variant in DCLRE1C to the trimming of TCR beta V and J genes.

Germline CDR1 and CDR2: MGHDK and SYGVNS. Losses at the gene ends were 4 bases for V and 10 bases for J; bases not matched to a gene: 10. The CDR3 spans 15 residues. PCR amplification relied on 60 Vbeta primers (plus 13 Jbeta primers). Here immunoSEQ multiplex PCR was the method, and the copy in TCRdb shows in-frame clones only, minus some. The data show approximately 130,000 clones, approximately 80% seen once. A remark on this clone: The antigen remains undetermined.

The sample comprised PBMCs. The chain employs TRBV25-1 and TRBJ1-4, with TRBD1 matching over 9 bases. The sequence came from a young woman in good health and CMV-seronegative. The CDR3 DNA reads as TGTGCCAGCAGTGCCGCGGGGACAGGGATGGTAAAACTGTTTTTT. It encodes CASSAAGTGMVKLFF.